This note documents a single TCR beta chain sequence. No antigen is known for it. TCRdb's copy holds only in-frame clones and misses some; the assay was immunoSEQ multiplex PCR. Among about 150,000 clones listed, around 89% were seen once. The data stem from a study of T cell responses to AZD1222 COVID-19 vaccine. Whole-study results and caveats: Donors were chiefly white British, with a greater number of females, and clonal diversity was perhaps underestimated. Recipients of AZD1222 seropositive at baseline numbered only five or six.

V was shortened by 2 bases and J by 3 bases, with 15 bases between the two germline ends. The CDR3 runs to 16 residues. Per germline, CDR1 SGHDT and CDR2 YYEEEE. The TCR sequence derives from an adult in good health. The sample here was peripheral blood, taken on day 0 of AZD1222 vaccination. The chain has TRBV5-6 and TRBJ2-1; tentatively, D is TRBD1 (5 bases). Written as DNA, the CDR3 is TGTGCCAGCAGCTTTAGGGGCGGAAGAAACTACAATGAGCAGTTCTTC. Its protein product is CASSFRGGRNYNEQFF. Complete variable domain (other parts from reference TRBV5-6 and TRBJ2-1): DAGVTQSPTHLIKTRGQQVTLRCSPKSGHDTVSWYQQALGQGPQFIFQYYEEEERQRGNFPDRFSGHQFPNYSSELNVNALLLGDSALYLCASSFRGGRNYNEQFFGPGTRLTVL.